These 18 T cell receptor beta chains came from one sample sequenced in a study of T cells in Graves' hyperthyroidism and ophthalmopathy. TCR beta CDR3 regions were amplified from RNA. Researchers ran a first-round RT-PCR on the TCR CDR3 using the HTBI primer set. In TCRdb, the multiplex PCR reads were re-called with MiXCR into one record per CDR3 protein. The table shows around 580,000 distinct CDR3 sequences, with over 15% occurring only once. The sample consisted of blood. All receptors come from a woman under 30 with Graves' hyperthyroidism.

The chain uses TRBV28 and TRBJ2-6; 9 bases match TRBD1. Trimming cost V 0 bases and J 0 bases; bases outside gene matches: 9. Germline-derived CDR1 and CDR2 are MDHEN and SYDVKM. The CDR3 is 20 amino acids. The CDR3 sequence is CASSLWAGTGPYSGANVLTF. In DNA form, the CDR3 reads TGTGCCAGCAGTTTATGGGCCGGGACAGGGCCTTACTCTGGGGCCAACGTCCTGACTTTC.

CDR3 loop: CASRMNSPLHF. In DNA form, the CDR3 reads TGTGCCAGCAGGATGAATTCACCCCTCCACTTT. The chain joins TRBV2 to TRBJ1-6; D uncertain. The CDR3 consists of 11 residues. Germline-derived CDR1 and CDR2 are SNHLY and FYNNEI. The ends were cut back, 6 bases at V and 7 bases at J, with 4 bases in the middle. The variable domain in full, completed from reference TRBV2 and TRBJ1-6, reads EPEVTQTPSHQVTQMGQEVILRCVPISNHLYFYWYRQILGQKVEFLVSFYNNEISEKSEIFDDQFSVERPDGSNFTLKIRSTKLEDSAMYFCASRMNSPLHFGNGTRLTVT.

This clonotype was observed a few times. This CDR3 reads CASSLRGHGYTF. The CDR3 region has the DNA TGTGCCAGCAGCCTACGGGGCCATGGCTACACCTTC. The rearrangement uses TRBV3-1 and TRBJ1-2; a possible D gene is TRBD1 (5 bases). The germline CDR1 and CDR2 sequences are LGHDT and YNNKEL (reference sequence). The length of the CDR3 is 12 residues. Between the trimmed V and J ends, which lost 4 bases and 6 bases, there was a span of 9 bases. Looking up the rest from reference TRBV3-1 and TRBJ1-2 gives the full variable domain: DTAVSQTPKYLVTQMGNDKSIKCEQNLGHDTMYWYKQDSKKFLKIMFSYNNKELIINETVPNRFSPKSPDKAHLNLHINSLELGDSAVYFCASSLRGHGYTFGSGTRLTVV.

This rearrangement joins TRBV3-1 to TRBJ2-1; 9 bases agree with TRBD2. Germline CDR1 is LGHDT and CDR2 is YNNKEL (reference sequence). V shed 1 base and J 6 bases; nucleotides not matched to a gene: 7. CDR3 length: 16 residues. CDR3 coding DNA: TGTGCCAGCAGCCAAGTGGGCGGGGGGGCGTTCAATGAGCAGTTCTTC. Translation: CASSQVGGGAFNEQFF.

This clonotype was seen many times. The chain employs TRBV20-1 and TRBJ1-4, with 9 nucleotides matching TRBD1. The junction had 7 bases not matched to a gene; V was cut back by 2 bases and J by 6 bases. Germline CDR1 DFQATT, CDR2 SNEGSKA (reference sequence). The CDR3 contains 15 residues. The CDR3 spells CSARPPWTGDEKLFF. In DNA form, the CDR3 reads TGCAGTGCTAGACCACCATGGACAGGGGATGAAAAACTGTTTTTT.

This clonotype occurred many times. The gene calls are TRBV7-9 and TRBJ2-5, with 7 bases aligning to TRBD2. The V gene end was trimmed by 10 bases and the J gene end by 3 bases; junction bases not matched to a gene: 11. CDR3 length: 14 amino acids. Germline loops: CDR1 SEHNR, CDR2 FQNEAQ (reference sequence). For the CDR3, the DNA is TGTGCCACCCCGAGAGTAGCGGGTGAAGAGACCCAGTACTTC. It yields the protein CATPRVAGEETQYF.

CDR3 amino acids: CSARGGRDYEQYF. In DNA, the CDR3 is TGCAGTGCTAGGGGGGGGAGAGACTACGAGCAGTACTTC. J is TRBJ2-7 and V is TRBV20-1; 7 bases map to TRBD2. CDR1 is DFQATT, CDR2 SNEGSKA, per germline (reference sequence). J was trimmed by 3 bases and V by 3 bases; bases with no gene match: 5. This CDR3 has 13 residues.

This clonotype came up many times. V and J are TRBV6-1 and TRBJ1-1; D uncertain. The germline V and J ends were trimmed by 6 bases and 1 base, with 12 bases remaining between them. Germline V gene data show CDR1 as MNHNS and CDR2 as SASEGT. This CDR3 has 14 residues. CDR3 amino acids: CASSTLSGNTEAFF. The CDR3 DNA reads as TGTGCCAGCAGCACCCTATCAGGGAACACTGAAGCTTTCTTT.

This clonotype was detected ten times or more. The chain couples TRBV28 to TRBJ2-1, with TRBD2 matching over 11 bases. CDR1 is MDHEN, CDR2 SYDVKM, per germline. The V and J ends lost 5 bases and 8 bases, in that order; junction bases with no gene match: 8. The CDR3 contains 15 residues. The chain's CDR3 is CASSITSGSRDEQFF. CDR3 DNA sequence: TGTGCCAGCAGTATAACTAGCGGGAGCCGCGATGAGCAGTTCTTC.

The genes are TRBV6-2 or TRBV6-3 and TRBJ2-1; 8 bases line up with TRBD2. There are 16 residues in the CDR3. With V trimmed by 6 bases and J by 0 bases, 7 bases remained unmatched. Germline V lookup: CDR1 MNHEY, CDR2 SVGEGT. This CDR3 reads CASSSKRGLSYNEQFF. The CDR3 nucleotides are TGTGCCAGCAGCTCAAAGCGGGGGCTCTCCTACAATGAGCAGTTCTTC.

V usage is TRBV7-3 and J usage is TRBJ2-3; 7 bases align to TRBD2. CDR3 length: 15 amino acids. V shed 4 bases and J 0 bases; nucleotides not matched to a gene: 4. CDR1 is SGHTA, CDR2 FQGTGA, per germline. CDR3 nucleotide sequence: TGTGCCAGCAGCTCGGACGGGGGGAGCACAGATACGCAGTATTTT. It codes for CASSSDGGSTDTQYF.

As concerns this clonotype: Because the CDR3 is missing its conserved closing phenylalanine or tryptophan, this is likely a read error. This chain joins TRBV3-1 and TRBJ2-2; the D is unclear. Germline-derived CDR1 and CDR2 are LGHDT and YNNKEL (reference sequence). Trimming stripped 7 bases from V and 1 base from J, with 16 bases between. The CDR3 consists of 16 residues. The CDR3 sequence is CASTPDVAVNTGELFS. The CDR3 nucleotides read TGTGCCAGCACCCCAGATGTAGCAGTGAACACCGGGGAGCTGTTTTCT.

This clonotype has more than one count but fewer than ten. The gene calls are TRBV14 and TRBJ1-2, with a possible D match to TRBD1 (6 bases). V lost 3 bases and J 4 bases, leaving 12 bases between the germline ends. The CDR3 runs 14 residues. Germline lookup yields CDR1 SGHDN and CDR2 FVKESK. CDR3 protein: CASSHEDRIYGYTF. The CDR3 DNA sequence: TGTGCCAGCAGCCATGAAGACAGGATCTATGGCTACACCTTC.

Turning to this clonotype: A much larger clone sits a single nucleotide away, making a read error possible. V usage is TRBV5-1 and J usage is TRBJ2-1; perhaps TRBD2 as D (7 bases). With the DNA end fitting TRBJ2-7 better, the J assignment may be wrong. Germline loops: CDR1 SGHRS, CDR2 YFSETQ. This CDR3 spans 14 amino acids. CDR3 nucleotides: TGCGCCAGCAGCTTAGGAGGGGGGGGCAATGAGCAGTACTTC. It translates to CASSLGGGGNEQYF.

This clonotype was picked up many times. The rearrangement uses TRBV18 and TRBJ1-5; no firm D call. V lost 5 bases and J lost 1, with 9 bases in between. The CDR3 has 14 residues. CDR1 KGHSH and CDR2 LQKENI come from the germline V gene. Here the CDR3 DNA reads TGTGCCAGCTCAGGGAAGAAGAGCAATCAGCCCCAGCATTTT. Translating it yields CASSGKKSNQPQHF. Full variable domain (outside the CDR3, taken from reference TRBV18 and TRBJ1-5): NAGVMQNPRHLVRRRGQEARLRCSPMKGHSHVYWYRQLPEEGLKFMVYLQKENIIDESGMPKERFSAEFPKEGPSILRIQQVVRGDSAAYFCASSGKKSNQPQHFGDGTRLSIL.

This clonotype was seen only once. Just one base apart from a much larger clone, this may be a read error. CDR3 protein: CSVESESTEAFF. In nucleotides, the CDR3 is TGCAGCGTGGAAAGCGAGAGCACTGAAGCTTTCTTT. The chain has TRBV29-1 and TRBJ1-1; D is uncertain. Trimming removed 6 bases from V and 4 bases from J, with 12 bases in between. Germline V gene sequence: CDR1 SQVTM, CDR2 ANQGSEA. The CDR3 has 12 amino acids.

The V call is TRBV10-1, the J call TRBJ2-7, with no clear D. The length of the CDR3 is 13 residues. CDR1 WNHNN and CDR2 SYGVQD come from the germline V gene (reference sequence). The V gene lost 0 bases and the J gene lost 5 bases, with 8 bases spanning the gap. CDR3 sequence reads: CASSESMGDEQYF. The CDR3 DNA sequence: TGCGCCAGCAGTGAGTCGATGGGTGACGAGCAGTACTTC.

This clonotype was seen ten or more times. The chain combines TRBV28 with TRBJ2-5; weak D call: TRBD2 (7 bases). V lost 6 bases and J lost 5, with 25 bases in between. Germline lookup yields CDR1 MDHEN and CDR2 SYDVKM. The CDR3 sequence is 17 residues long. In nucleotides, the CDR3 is TGTGCCAGCAGCTCGGGGGGCCTAGGAAGTAGTGACGAGACCCAGTACTTC. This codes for CASSSGGLGSSDETQYF.